Below are 12 T cell receptor beta chains sequenced from a single sample in a study of spatial heterogeneity in lung cancer (dated by TCRdb to the late 2010s). Broad study findings and their caveats: The tumor nonsynonymous mutation count correlated with the number of expanded alpha and beta TCRs within the tumor.

Their antigens remain unidentified. The time point label for this specimen denotes: sample taken at primary tumor resection. The library was prepared using 5' RACE. Data came from a NextSeq 500. TCRdb ran its own pipeline on the public reads, namely fastp trimming at Q25 and MiXCR clone calling, and kept in-frame beta chains. For every CDR3 protein sequence, its rows merge into one entry that carries the most common genes and DNA. The sample table holds 4,000 to 6,000 distinct CDR3 sequences, of which about 7% were seen once. The top ten clonotypes cover just over 35% of the sample. Source: lung tumor tissue, taken at surgery. The receptors derive from a female donor with early-stage non-small cell lung cancer.

There are many counts of this clonotype. This beta chain was picked up by a library intended for alpha chains and is off target, so its count carries little meaning. The chain employs TRBV4-2 and TRBJ1-3; no reliable D call. Germline V CDR1 and CDR2: LGHNA, YNFKEQ. The V gene lost 4 bases and the J gene lost 4 bases, with 8 bases spanning the gap. There are 13 residues in the CDR3. CDR3 region: CASSPAGGNTIYF. In DNA, the CDR3 is TGTGCCAGCAGCCCGGCTGGCGGAAACACCATATATTTT.

This clonotype rates as medium-sized. For a library built for alpha chains, this beta chain is a stray read; little rests on its size. V is TRBV29-1 and J is TRBJ1-2, with 8 bases aligning to TRBD1. The CDR3 spans 14 residues. Trimming removed 1 base from V and 4 bases from J; junction bases left unmatched: 5. Germline CDR1 and CDR2: SQVTM and ANQGSEA. The CDR3 loop reads CSVEVGTGIYGYTF. CDR3 nucleotides: TGCAGCGTTGAAGTAGGGACAGGCATCTATGGCTACACCTTC.

This clonotype is categorized as medium-sized (0.01 to 0.1%). Since the library was made to target alpha chains, this beta chain is a stray read and its abundance is not meaningful. The J gene is TRBJ1-1, the V gene TRBV29-1; 7 bases map to TRBD1. V trimming: 3 bases; J trimming: 5 bases; junction bases outside the gene matches: 6. This CDR3 comprises 13 residues. Germline CDR1 SQVTM, CDR2 ANQGSEA. The CDR3 DNA follows: TGCAGCGTTGACGGCAGGGGGAGGACTGAAGCTTTCTTT. This encodes CSVDGRGRTEAFF.

This clonotype is labeled medium-sized. Being off target in a library aimed at alpha chains, this beta chain has a size of little meaning. This sequence joins TRBV12-3 or TRBV12-4 and TRBJ2-7; D perhaps matches TRBD1 (5 bases). Trimming pared 3 bases from V and 6 bases from J, leaving 18 bases between. The CDR3 is 15 residues long. The CDR3 DNA reads TGTGCCAGCAGTTTTAGGACACTAACCTCCCGCGAGCAGTACTTC. Encoded protein: CASSFRTLTSREQYF.

The table lists this clonotype with many counts. For a library built for alpha chains, this beta chain is a stray read; little rests on its size. This chain links TRBV5-1 with TRBJ2-1; D gene unclear. Germline CDR1 SGHRS, CDR2 YFSETQ. This CDR3 comprises 12 residues. Trimming removed 6 bases from V and 10 bases from J, with 14 bases in between. The CDR3 loop reads CASTPRFGEQFF. The CDR3 nucleotides are TGCGCCAGCACCCCGAGGTTCGGCGAGCAGTTCTTC.

This clonotype has at least ten counts. A library made for alpha chains picked up this beta chain off target, so its size means little. The chain employs TRBV28 and TRBJ2-3; the D gene could be TRBD1 or TRBD2 (6 bases each). The V end was cut by 9 bases, the J end by 1 base, with 11 bases between. The CDR3 length is 13 residues. Germline assignment: CDR1 MDHEN and CDR2 SYDVKM. CDR3 sequence reads: CASERGGTDTQYF. CDR3 DNA: TGTGCCAGTGAGAGGGGGGGCACAGATACGCAGTATTTT. The complete variable domain, with remaining parts taken from reference TRBV28 and TRBJ2-3, reads DVKVTQSSRYLVKRTGEKVFLECVQDMDHENMFWYRQDPGLGLRLIYFSYDVKMKEKGDIPEGYSVSREKKERFSLILESASTNQTSMYLCASERGGTDTQYFGPGTRLTVL.

This clonotype occurred many times. Found in a library prepared for alpha chains, this beta chain is an off-target read, and its abundance has little meaning. This CDR3 reads CSAGRTGSDTQYF. The DNA of the CDR3 is TGCAGTGCCGGACGTACAGGGTCAGATACGCAGTATTTT. V and J are TRBV20-1 and TRBJ2-3, with D perhaps TRBD1 (6 bases). This CDR3 is built from 13 residues. CDR1 is DFQATT, CDR2 SNEGSKA, per germline (reference sequence). The V gene lost 6 bases and the J gene lost 4 bases, with 14 bases spanning the gap.

This clonotype rates as medium-sized. Because the library targeted alpha chains, this beta chain is an off-target read whose size means little. The rearrangement joins TRBV3-1 to TRBJ2-5; 7 bases agree with TRBD2. This CDR3 region has 17 residues. Germline lookup yields CDR1 LGHDT and CDR2 YNNKEL (reference sequence). V trimming: 0 bases; J trimming: 4 bases; junction bases outside the gene matches: 11. CDR3 amino acids: CASSQDRGERETETQYF. The CDR3 DNA follows: TGTGCCAGCAGCCAAGATCGGGGAGAGCGGGAAACAGAGACCCAGTACTTC.

Within the sample, this clonotype is medium-sized. Because the library targeted alpha chains, this beta chain is an off-target read whose size means little. The chain has TRBV7-2 and TRBJ2-5, with 11 bases aligning to TRBD2. Germline V CDR1 and CDR2: SGHTA, FQGNSA. The CDR3 runs to 17 residues. With 5 bases clipped from V and 3 bases from J, the junction kept 11 bases outside the gene matches. The CDR3 reads CASSLRSSGGSKETQYF. The CDR3 DNA reads as TGTGCCAGCAGCCTAAGGTCTAGCGGGGGGTCAAAAGAGACCCAGTACTTC. Together with reference TRBV7-2 and TRBJ2-5, the CDR3 gives the full variable domain: GAGVSQSPSNKVTEKGKDVELRCDPISGHTALYWYRQSLGQGLEFLIYFQGNSAPDKSGLPSDRFSAERTGGSVSTLTIQRTQQEDSAVYLCASSLRSSGGSKETQYFGPGTRLLVL.

There are many counts of this clonotype. Little can be read into the size of this beta chain, an off-target read in a library designed for alpha chains. The gene calls are TRBV28 and TRBJ2-4; D may be TRBD1 (7 bases). Trimming shortened V by 3 bases and J by 5 bases, and 14 bases separated the two germline ends. The germline gives CDR1 MDHEN, CDR2 SYDVKM. The CDR3 sequence is 15 residues long. The CDR3 loop reads CASSLEGALENIQYF. The CDR3 DNA sequence: TGTGCCAGCAGTTTGGAGGGGGCGCTTGAAAACATTCAGTACTTC.

This clonotype was found many times. This beta chain is off target for a library built for alpha chains, so its abundance means little. The chain uses TRBV6-6 and TRBJ2-3; D is unclear. The ends were cut back, 5 bases at V and 3 bases at J, with 9 bases in the middle. Germline V CDR1 and CDR2: MNHNY, SVGAGI (reference sequence). CDR3 size: 13 residues. CDR3 DNA sequence: TGTGCCAGCAGTACCACCCCTACAGATACGCAGTATTTT. Translating it yields CASSTTPTDTQYF.

A few counts support this clonotype. In a library made to pick up alpha chains, this beta chain is a stray read with a size that means little. J is TRBJ1-2 and V is TRBV25-1; D gene ambiguous. The CDR3 consists of 15 residues. V was trimmed by 1 base and J by 4 bases, leaving 13 bases between them. CDR1 and CDR2 from the germline V gene are MGHDK and SYGVNS. The CDR3: CASSEWHGHFYGYTF. The CDR3 nucleotides are TGTGCCAGCAGTGAATGGCACGGGCACTTCTATGGCTACACCTTC.